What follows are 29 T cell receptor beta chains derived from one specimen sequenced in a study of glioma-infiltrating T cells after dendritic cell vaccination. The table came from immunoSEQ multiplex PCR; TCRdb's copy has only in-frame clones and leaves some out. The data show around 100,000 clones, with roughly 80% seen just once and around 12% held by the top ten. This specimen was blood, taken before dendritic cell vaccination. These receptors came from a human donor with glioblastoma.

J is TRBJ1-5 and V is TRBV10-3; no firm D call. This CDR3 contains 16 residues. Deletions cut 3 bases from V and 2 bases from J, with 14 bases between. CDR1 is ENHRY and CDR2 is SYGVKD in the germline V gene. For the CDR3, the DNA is TGTGCCATCAGTGATCGGGGAGTGGCAGGCAATCAGCCCCAGCATTTT. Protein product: CAISDRGVAGNQPQHF.

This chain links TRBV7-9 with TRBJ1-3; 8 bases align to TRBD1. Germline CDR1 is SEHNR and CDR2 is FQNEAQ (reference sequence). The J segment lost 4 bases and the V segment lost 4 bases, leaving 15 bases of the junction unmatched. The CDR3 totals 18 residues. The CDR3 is CASSWGGRAGGEGNTIYF. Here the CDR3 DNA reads TGTGCCAGCAGCTGGGGCGGGCGAGCAGGGGGCGAAGGAAACACCATATATTTT.

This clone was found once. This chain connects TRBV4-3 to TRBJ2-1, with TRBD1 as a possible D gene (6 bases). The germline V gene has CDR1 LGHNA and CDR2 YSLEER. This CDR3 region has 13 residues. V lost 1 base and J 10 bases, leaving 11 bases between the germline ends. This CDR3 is CASSQARQVEQFF. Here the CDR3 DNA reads TGCGCCAGCAGCCAAGCCAGACAGGTAGAGCAGTTCTTC.

The CDR3 region is CASSKRAGRCLNSPLHF. In DNA form, the CDR3 reads TGTGCCAGCAGCAAGAGAGCGGGTCGGTGCCTTAATTCACCCCTCCACTTT. The chain combines TRBV21-1 with TRBJ1-6. TRBV21-1 is a listed pseudogene. CDR3 length equals 17 residues.

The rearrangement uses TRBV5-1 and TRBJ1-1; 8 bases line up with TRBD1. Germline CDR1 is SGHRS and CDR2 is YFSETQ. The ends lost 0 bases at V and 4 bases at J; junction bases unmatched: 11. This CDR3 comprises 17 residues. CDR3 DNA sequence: TGCGCCAGCAGCTTGGCGGACAGGGAATTTTCGGTCACTGAAGCTTTCTTT. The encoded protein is CASSLADREFSVTEAFF.

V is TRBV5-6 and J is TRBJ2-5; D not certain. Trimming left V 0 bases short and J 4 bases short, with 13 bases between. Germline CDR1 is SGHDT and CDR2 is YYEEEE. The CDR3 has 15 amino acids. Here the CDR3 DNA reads TGTGCCAGCAGCTTGGGCCCGACGAGGTCAGAGACCCAGTACTTC. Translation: CASSLGPTRSETQYF.

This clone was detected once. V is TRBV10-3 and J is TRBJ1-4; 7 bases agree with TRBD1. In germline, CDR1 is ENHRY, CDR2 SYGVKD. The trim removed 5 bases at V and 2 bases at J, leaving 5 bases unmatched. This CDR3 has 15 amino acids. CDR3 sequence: CAISTTGNTNEKLFF. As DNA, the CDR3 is TGTGCCATCAGTACGACAGGGAATACTAATGAAAAACTGTTTTTT.

CDR3 bases: TGTGCCAGCAGCATACCTTCCTCGGGAGAGTACACCGGGGAGCTGTTTTTT. Its translation is CASSIPSSGEYTGELFF. The chain joins TRBV7-9 to TRBJ2-2; possible D gene TRBD2, 6 bases. Trimming cost V 5 bases and J 3 bases, with 19 bases left between them. Germline assignment: CDR1 SEHNR and CDR2 FQNEAQ (reference sequence). This CDR3 has 17 amino acids.

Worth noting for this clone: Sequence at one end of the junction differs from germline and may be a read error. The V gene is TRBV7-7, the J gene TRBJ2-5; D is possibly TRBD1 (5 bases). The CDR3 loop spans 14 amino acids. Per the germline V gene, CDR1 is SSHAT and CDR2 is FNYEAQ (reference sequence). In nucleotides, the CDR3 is TGTGCTAGCAGCTTAGGTAGGACATCCGAGACCCAGTACTTC. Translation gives CASSLGRTSETQYF.

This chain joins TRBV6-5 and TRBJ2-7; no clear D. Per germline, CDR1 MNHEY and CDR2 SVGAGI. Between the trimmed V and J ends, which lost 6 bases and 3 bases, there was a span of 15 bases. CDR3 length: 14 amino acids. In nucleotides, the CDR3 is TGTGCCAGCAGCACCCGCGAGTTCCTCTACGAGCAGTACTTC. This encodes CASSTREFLYEQYF.

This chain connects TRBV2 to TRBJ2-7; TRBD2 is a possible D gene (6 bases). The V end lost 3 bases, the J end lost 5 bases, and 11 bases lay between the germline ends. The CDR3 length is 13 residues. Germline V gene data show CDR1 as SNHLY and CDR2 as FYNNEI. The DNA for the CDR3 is TGTGCCAGCAGTGAGGGACGGGAGAACGAGCAGTACTTC. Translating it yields CASSEGRENEQYF. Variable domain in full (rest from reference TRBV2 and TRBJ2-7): EPEVTQTPSHQVTQMGQEVILRCVPISNHLYFYWYRQILGQKVEFLVSFYNNEISEKSEIFDDQFSVERPDGSNFTLKIRSTKLEDSAMYFCASSEGRENEQYFGPGTRLTVT.

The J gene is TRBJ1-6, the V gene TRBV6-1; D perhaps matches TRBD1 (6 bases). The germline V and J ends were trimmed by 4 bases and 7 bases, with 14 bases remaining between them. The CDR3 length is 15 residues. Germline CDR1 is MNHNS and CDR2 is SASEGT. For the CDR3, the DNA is TGTGCCAGCAGTGGTCTACAGGGCGTAAATTCACCCCTCCACTTT. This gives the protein CASSGLQGVNSPLHF.

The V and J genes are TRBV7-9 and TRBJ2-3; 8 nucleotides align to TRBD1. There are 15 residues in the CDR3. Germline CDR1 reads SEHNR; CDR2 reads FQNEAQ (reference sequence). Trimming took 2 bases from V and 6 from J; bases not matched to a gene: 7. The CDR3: CASSLRRGRWDTQYF. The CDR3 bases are TGTGCCAGCAGCTTACGCAGGGGGCGATGGGATACGCAGTATTTT.

The CDR3 DNA reads TGTGCCAGCACCCGAACGGGGGGCACAGATACGCAGTATTTT. Translation gives CASTRTGGTDTQYF. This sequence joins TRBV9 and TRBJ2-3; tentative D call: TRBD2 (6 bases). Germline CDR1 is SGDLS and CDR2 is YYNGEE. The V and J ends lost 6 bases and 1 base respectively, with 12 bases between them. This CDR3 comprises 14 residues.

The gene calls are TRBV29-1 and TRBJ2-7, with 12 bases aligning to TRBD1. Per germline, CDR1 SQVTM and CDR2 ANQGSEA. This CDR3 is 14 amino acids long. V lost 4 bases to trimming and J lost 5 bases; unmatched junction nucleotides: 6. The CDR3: CSVVTGTGGNEQYF. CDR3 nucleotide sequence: TGCAGCGTTGTGACTGGGACAGGGGGCAACGAGCAGTACTTC.

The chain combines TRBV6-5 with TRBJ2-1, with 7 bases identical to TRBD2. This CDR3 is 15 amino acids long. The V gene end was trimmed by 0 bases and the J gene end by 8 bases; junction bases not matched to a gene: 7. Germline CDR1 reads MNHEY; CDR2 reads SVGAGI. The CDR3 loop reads CASSYSPPGGDEQFF. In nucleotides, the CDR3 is TGTGCCAGCAGTTACTCCCCCCCTGGGGGGGATGAGCAGTTCTTC.

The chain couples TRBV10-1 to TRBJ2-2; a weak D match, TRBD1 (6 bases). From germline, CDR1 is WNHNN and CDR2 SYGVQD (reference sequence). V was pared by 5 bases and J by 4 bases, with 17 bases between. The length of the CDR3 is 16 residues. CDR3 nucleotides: TGCGCCAGCAGTCCCAACAGGGACGGAGGCACCGGGGAGCTGTTTTTT. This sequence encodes CASSPNRDGGTGELFF.

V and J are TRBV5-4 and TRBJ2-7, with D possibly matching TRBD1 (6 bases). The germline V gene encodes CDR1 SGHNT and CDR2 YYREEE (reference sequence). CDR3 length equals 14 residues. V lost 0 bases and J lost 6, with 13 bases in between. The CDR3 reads CASSLDRESTEQYF. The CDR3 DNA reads TGTGCCAGCAGCTTGGACAGGGAATCTACCGAGCAGTACTTC.

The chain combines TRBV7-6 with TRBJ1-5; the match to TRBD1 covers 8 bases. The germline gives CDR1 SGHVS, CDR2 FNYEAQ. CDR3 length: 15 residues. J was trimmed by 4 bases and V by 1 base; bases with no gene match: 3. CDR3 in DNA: TGTGCCAGCAGCTTAGGGACAGGGTGGAATCAGCCCCAGCATTTT. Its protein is CASSLGTGWNQPQHF.

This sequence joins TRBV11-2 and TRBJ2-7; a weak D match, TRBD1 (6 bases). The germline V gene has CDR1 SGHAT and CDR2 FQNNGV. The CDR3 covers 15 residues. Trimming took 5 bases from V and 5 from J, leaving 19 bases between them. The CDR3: CASSPGRGTFNEQYF. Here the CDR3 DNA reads TGTGCCAGCAGCCCAGGCCGAGGGACATTCAACGAGCAGTACTTC.

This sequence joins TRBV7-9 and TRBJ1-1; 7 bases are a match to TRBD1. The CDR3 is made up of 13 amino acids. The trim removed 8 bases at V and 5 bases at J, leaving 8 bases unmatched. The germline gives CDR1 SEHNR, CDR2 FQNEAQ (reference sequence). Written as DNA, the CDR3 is TGTGCCAGCGAAGACAGGGACTCAACTGAAGCTTTCTTT. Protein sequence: CASEDRDSTEAFF.

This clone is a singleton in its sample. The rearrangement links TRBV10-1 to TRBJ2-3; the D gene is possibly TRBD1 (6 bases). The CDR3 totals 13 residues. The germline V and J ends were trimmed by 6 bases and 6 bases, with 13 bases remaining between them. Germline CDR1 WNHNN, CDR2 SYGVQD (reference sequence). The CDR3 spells CASSTGLWDTQYF. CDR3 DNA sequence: TGCGCCAGCAGCACAGGGTTATGGGATACGCAGTATTTT.

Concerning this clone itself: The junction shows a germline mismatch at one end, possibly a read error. The CDR3 sequence is CASSLADTNEQFF. CDR3 DNA: TGTGCCAGCAGCCTAGCCGACACGAATGAGCAGTTCTTC. The V gene is TRBV7-2, the J gene TRBJ2-1; a possible D gene is TRBD2 (5 bases). Germline V gives CDR1 SGHTA, CDR2 FQGNSA. This CDR3 is 13 amino acids long. Variable domain in full (rest from reference TRBV7-2 and TRBJ2-1): GAGVSQSPSNKVTEKGKDVELRCDPISGHTALYWYRQSLGQGLEFLIYFQGNSAPDKSGLPSDRFSAERTGGSVSTLTIQRTQQEDSAVYLCASSLADTNEQFFGPGTRLTVL.

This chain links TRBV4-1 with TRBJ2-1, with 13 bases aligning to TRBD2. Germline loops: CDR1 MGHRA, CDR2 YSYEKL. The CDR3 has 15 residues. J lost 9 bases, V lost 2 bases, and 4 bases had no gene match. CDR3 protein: CASSQRTSGGIEQFF. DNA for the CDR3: TGCGCCAGCAGCCAACGGACTAGCGGGGGTATTGAGCAGTTCTTC.

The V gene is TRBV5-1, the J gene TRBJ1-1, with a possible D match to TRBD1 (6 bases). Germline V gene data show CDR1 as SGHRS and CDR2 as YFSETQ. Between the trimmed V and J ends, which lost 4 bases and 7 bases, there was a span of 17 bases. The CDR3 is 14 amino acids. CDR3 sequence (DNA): TGCGCCAGCAGCCAGGACAGTTCTAGAGGTGAAGCTTTCTTT. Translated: CASSQDSSRGEAFF.

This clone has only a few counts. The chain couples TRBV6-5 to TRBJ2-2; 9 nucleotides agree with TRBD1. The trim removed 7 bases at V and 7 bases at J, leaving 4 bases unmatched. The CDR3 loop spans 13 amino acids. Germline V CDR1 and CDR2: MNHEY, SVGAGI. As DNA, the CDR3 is TGTGCCAGCAATACAGGGGGCAGCGGGGAGCTGTTTTTT. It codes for CASNTGGSGELFF.

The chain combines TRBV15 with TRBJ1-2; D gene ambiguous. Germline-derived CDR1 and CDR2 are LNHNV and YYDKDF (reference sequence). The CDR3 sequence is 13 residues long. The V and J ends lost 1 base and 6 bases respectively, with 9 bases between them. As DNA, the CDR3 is TGTGCCACCAGCAGAGTTCTAGTGGATGGCTACACCTTC. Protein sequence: CATSRVLVDGYTF.

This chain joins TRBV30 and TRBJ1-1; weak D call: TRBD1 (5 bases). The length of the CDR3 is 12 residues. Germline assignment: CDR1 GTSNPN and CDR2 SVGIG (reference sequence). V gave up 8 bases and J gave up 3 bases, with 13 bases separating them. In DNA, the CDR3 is TGTGCCGGAACTCTAGGGGACACTGAAGCTTTCTTT. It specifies CAGTLGDTEAFF. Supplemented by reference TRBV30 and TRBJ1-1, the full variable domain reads SQTIHQWPATLVQPVGSPLSLECTVEGTSNPNLYWYRQAAGRGLQLLFYSVGIGQISSEVPQNLSASRPQDRQFILSSKKLLLSDSGFYLCAGTLGDTEAFFGQGTRLTVV.

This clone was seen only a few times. CDR3 amino acids: CASSEDVRETGVGQPQHF. CDR3 coding DNA: TGTGCCAGCAGTGAAGATGTCCGGGAGACAGGGGTCGGTCAGCCCCAGCATTTT. The chain has TRBV6-1 and TRBJ1-5; 8 bases line up with TRBD1. J gave up 6 bases and V 1 base, and 14 bases lay outside the gene matches. This CDR3 has 18 residues. Germline loops: CDR1 MNHNS, CDR2 SASEGT.